This T cell receptor (beta chain) was found in a study of T cell repertoires in cytomegalovirus infection. Study information: Alongside well-studied HLA-B-restricted CMV epitopes, recently identified HLA-C-restricted CMV epitopes were also used. Signatures in public TCR beta sequences pointed to both CMV infection and matching HLA type.

V lost 4 bases to trimming and J lost 4 bases, with 13 bases between them. CDR3 length equals 14 residues. The germline V gene has CDR1 SEHNR and CDR2 FQNEAQ (reference sequence). Points on this clonotype: Its target is unknown.

From the reads, TCRdb called clonotypes with MiXCR, one entry per CDR3 protein. The data contain roughly 87,000 distinct CDR3 sequences, 25% to 30% of them seen just once; the ten biggest clones take up roughly 70%. Points from the study as a whole: It was HLA-C-restricted CMV-specific TCR beta clonotypes that dominated the response ex vivo. Summed frequency of shared TCR beta families picked out CMV carriers who also had the relevant HLA.

The TCR sequence derives from a human donor in good health (CMV status not recorded). Some clones in this sample may be carry-over from other donors' samples. The sample in question was CD8+ T cells from cultured PBMCs, obtained from culture after CMV antigen stimulation. The rearrangement joins TRBV7-9 to TRBJ2-5; D tentatively reads TRBD1 or TRBD2 (5 bases each). The CDR3 loop is CASSSTYGGETQYF. The CDR3 nucleotides read TGTGCCAGCAGCTCCACTTATGGGGGAGAGACCCAGTACTTC.